The 8 T cell receptor beta chains listed next were all sequenced from one sample in a study of shared clonotypes between healthy human individuals. Produced via immunoSEQ multiplex PCR; TCRdb's table is partial and in-frame only. Seen here are some 1,400,000 clones, roughly 97% observed once, and the top ten hold roughly 1.1%. The sequenced material came from naive CD4+ T cells sorted from blood. Subset denoted: CD45RA+ positively selected. These receptors were collected from a man aged 25 to 40 in good health.

The gene calls are TRBV10-3 and TRBJ2-7; D is ambiguous. Germline V gene data show CDR1 as ENHRY and CDR2 as SYGVKD. This CDR3 spans 13 amino acids. V lost 3 bases, J lost 2 bases, and 8 bases lay in between. CDR3 amino acids: CAISDSATYEQYF. As DNA, the CDR3 is TGTGCCATCAGTGACAGCGCTACCTACGAGCAGTACTTC.

The rearrangement links TRBV7-9 to TRBJ1-1; D is unclear. The germline V and J ends were trimmed by 8 bases and 4 bases, with 14 bases remaining between them. CDR1 is SEHNR and CDR2 is FQNEAQ in the germline V gene (reference sequence). The CDR3 loop spans 13 amino acids. For the CDR3, the DNA is TGTGCCAGCCGCCCGCGGGGTAGCACTGAAGCTTTCTTT. Protein sequence: CASRPRGSTEAFF.

The chain couples TRBV11-1 to TRBJ1-1; D is perhaps TRBD1 (5 bases). Trimming shortened V by 2 bases and J by 0 bases, and 13 bases separated the two germline ends. Germline V lookup: CDR1 SGHAT, CDR2 FQDESV (reference sequence). This CDR3 contains 16 residues. The CDR3 sequence: CASSLRSGIMNTEAFF. The CDR3 region has the DNA TGTGCCAGCAGCTTACGCTCAGGGATTATGAACACTGAAGCTTTCTTT.

The rearrangement joins TRBV5-1 to TRBJ2-1; D is ambiguous. The CDR3 totals 13 residues. Germline CDR1 SGHRS, CDR2 YFSETQ. Trimming took off 2 bases at V and 5 bases at J, with 8 bases between the two ends. Here the CDR3 reads CASSFDTNNEQFF. CDR3 DNA sequence: TGCGCCAGCAGCTTTGACACCAACAATGAGCAGTTCTTC.

The chain links TRBV5-4 to TRBJ2-7; unclear D gene. The germline V and J ends were trimmed by 0 bases and 5 bases, with 9 bases remaining between them. The CDR3 is 13 residues long. The germline CDR1 and CDR2 sequences are SGHNT and YYREEE (reference sequence). The CDR3 spells CASSLAEYHEQYF. The CDR3 DNA follows: TGTGCCAGCAGCTTGGCGGAGTACCACGAGCAGTACTTC.

The V and J genes are TRBV28 and TRBJ2-1; D call uncertain. Germline V gene data show CDR1 as MDHEN and CDR2 as SYDVKM. V lost 4 bases to trimming and J lost 0 bases, with 10 bases between them. This CDR3 comprises 15 residues. CDR3 protein: CASSSYPSSYNEQFF. DNA of the CDR3: TGTGCCAGCAGTTCCTACCCGAGCTCCTACAATGAGCAGTTCTTC.

The rearrangement links TRBV28 to TRBJ2-5; 8 bases agree with TRBD2. CDR3 size: 13 residues. The trim removed 5 bases at V and 9 bases at J, leaving 8 bases unmatched. The germline gives CDR1 MDHEN, CDR2 SYDVKM. The CDR3 DNA follows: TGTGCCAGCAGTCCCCACCGGGGGGGATCCCAGTACTTC. Protein product: CASSPHRGGSQYF.

The V and J genes are TRBV2 and TRBJ2-2; no definite D call. The V gene's germline CDR1 is SNHLY and CDR2 FYNNEI. Trimming removed 7 bases at V and 7 bases at J, with 7 bases between. The CDR3 runs to 11 residues. CDR3 in amino acids: CASNYGGELFF. CDR3 bases: TGTGCCAGCAACTACGGCGGGGAGCTGTTTTTT.